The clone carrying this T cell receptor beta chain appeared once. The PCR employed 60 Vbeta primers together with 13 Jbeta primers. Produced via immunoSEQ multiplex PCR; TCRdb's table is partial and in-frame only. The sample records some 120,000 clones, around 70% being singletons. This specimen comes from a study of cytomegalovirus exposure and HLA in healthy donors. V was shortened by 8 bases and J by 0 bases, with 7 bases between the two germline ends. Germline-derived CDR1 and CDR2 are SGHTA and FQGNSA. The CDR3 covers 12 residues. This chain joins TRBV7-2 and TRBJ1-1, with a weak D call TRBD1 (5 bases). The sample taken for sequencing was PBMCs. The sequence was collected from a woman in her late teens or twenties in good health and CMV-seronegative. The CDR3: CASGHMNTEAFF. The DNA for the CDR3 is TGTGCCAGCGGACACATGAACACTGAAGCTTTCTTT.